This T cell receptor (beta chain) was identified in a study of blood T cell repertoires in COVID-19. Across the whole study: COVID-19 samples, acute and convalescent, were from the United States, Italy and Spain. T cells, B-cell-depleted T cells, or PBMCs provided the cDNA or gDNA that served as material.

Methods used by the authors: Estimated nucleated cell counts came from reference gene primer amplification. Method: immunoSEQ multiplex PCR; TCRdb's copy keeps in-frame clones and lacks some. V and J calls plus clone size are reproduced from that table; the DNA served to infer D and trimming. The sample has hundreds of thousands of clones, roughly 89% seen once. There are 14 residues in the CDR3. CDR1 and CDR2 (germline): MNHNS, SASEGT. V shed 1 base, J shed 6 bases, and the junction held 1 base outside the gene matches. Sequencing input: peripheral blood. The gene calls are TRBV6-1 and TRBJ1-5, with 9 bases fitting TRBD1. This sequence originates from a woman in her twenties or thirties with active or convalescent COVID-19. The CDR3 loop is CASSEDRGPQPQHF. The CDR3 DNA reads TGTGCCAGCAGTGAAGACAGGGGGCCTCAGCCCCAGCATTTT.